The 18 T cell receptor beta chains below all came from one sample that was sequenced in a study of T cells in Graves' hyperthyroidism and ophthalmopathy. TCR beta CDR3 sequences were amplified from RNA transcripts. A set of HTBI primers served as the primers for a first-round RT-PCR of the TCR CDR3. Each CDR3 protein gets one entry after TCRdb re-called the multiplex PCR reads with MiXCR. The sample includes hundreds of thousands of distinct CDR3 sequences, approximately 20% seen only once; the top ten take about half. Sample: blood. The receptors derive from a man aged 35 to 55 with Graves' ophthalmopathy.

This clonotype has only a few counts. The gene calls are TRBV2 and TRBJ2-7, with 10 bases lining up with TRBD1. The V gene end was trimmed by 8 bases and the J gene end by 5 bases; junction bases not matched to a gene: 9. Per the germline V gene, CDR1 is SNHLY and CDR2 is FYNNEI. The CDR3 is made up of 14 amino acids. CDR3 in amino acids: CASRMGQGPHEQYF. CDR3 bases: TGTGCCAGCCGTATGGGACAGGGGCCCCACGAGCAGTACTTC. Drawing the rest from reference TRBV2 and TRBJ2-7, the complete variable domain is EPEVTQTPSHQVTQMGQEVILRCVPISNHLYFYWYRQILGQKVEFLVSFYNNEISEKSEIFDDQFSVERPDGSNFTLKIRSTKLEDSAMYFCASRMGQGPHEQYFGPGTRLTVT.

The CDR3 loop reads CASSLTIDGGQFF. The DNA for the CDR3 is TGTGCCAGCAGCTTAACTATTGATGGGGGGCAGTTCTTC. V gene TRBV7-9 combines with J gene TRBJ2-1; D is tentatively TRBD1 or TRBD2 (5 bases each). The V end lost 2 bases, the J end lost 12 bases, and 14 bases lay between the germline ends. The germline V gene encodes CDR1 SEHNR and CDR2 FQNEAQ (reference sequence). The CDR3 extends over 13 amino acids.

The genes are TRBV7-9 and TRBJ1-4; D unclear. In germline, CDR1 is SEHNR, CDR2 FQNEAQ (reference sequence). The CDR3 covers 16 residues. The V and J ends lost 2 bases and 0 bases respectively, with 10 bases between them. The CDR3 coding sequence is TGTGCCAGCAGCTTATTCCCGGGAACAACTAATGAAAAACTGTTTTTT. The encoded protein is CASSLFPGTTNEKLFF.

The chain is built from TRBV7-8 and TRBJ2-5; D gene uncertain. CDR3 size: 12 residues. Germline loops: CDR1 SGHVS, CDR2 FQNEAQ. V was trimmed by 5 bases and J by 7 bases, leaving 11 bases between them. The DNA for the CDR3 is TGTGCCAGCAGCGTCAACCCCGGGACCCAGTACTTC. Translating gives CASSVNPGTQYF.

J is TRBJ1-1 and V is TRBV27, with a weak D call TRBD1 (5 bases). Germline CDR1 reads MNHEY; CDR2 reads SMNVEV (reference sequence). Trimming shortened V by 5 bases and J by 2 bases, and 12 bases separated the two germline ends. The CDR3 runs to 14 residues. The CDR3 region has the DNA TGTGCCAGCAGTGTAGGGGTCGTAAACACTGAAGCTTTCTTT. This translates into CASSVGVVNTEAFF.

The gene calls are TRBV7-2 and TRBJ2-7; 9 bases line up with TRBD2. There are 16 residues in the CDR3. V lost 0 bases, J lost 4 bases, and 7 bases stayed unmatched. In germline, CDR1 is SGHTA, CDR2 FQGNSA. The CDR3 reads CASSLATLSGSYEQYF. The CDR3 DNA sequence: TGTGCCAGCAGCTTAGCGACTCTTAGCGGGAGTTACGAGCAGTACTTC.

This clonotype was picked up many times. V gene TRBV27 combines with J gene TRBJ2-7; D might be TRBD1 (6 bases). Germline CDR1 and CDR2: MNHEY and SMNVEV (reference sequence). The length of the CDR3 is 14 residues. V was cut by 3 bases and J by 4 bases, with 13 bases left in between. The CDR3, as DNA: TGTGCCAGCAGTTTGAGATTGAGGGGGTACGAGCAGTACTTC. Protein product: CASSLRLRGYEQYF.

The chain carries TRBV18 and TRBJ2-5; 7 nucleotides line up with TRBD1. This CDR3 has 14 residues. Trimming cost V 3 bases and J 5 bases; bases outside gene matches: 6. CDR1 and CDR2 from the germline V gene are KGHSH and LQKENI. CDR3 amino acids: CASSPTTGVETQYF. As DNA, the CDR3 is TGTGCCAGCTCACCTACCACAGGGGTTGAGACCCAGTACTTC.

V usage is TRBV7-9 and J usage is TRBJ2-3, with 10 nucleotides matching TRBD2. Germline assignment: CDR1 SEHNR and CDR2 FQNEAQ (reference sequence). V was clipped by 5 bases and J by 4 bases; unmatched bases: 12. CDR3 length: 17 amino acids. The CDR3 nucleotides are TGTGCCAGCAGCCGAGGTGGAAGCGGGGGGGCCGCAGATACGCAGTATTTT. Translation: CASSRGGSGGAADTQYF.

This sequence joins TRBV10-3 and TRBJ1-1; the D is unclear. The CDR3 sequence is 14 residues long. In germline, CDR1 is ENHRY, CDR2 SYGVKD. V gave up 2 bases and J gave up 0 bases, with 7 bases separating them. CDR3 sequence reads: CAISEGRLNTEAFF. The CDR3 nucleotides read TGTGCCATCAGTGAGGGCCGCTTGAACACTGAAGCTTTCTTT.

At least ten counts were recorded for this clonotype. The chain uses TRBV9 and TRBJ2-7; D not certain. Between the trimmed V and J ends, which lost 3 bases and 3 bases, there was a span of 7 bases. This CDR3 spans 12 amino acids. Germline-derived CDR1 and CDR2 are SGDLS and YYNGEE. DNA of the CDR3: TGTGCCAGCAGCGCGACGGGCTACGAGCAGTACTTC. Translation: CASSATGYEQYF.

This clonotype was recorded at least ten times. V usage is TRBV28 and J usage is TRBJ2-1; D remains unclear. The CDR3 runs 14 residues. The germline CDR1 and CDR2 sequences are MDHEN and SYDVKM. The V end lost 6 bases, the J end lost 6 bases, and 15 bases lay between the germline ends. The chain's CDR3 is CASSEVGRTNEQFF. As DNA, the CDR3 is TGTGCCAGCAGCGAGGTCGGCAGGACCAATGAGCAGTTCTTC.

This clonotype has ten or more counts. This sequence joins TRBV20-1 and TRBJ2-7; D is unclear. The germline V gene has CDR1 DFQATT and CDR2 SNEGSKA (reference sequence). The CDR3 length is 11 residues. Between the trimmed V and J ends, which lost 7 bases and 0 bases, there was a span of 7 bases. CDR3 in DNA: TGCAGTGTCCCGTCCTCCTACGAGCAGTACTTC. This codes for CSVPSSYEQYF.

This clonotype occurred a few times. The V call is TRBV6-6, the J call TRBJ2-5; D may be TRBD1 (5 bases). The germline gives CDR1 MNHNY, CDR2 SVGAGI (reference sequence). V lost 0 bases and J lost 8, with 13 bases in between. The CDR3 totals 14 residues. CDR3 sequence: CASSYSRVGRTQYF. The DNA of the CDR3 is TGTGCCAGCAGTTACTCCCGCGTGGGGCGTACCCAGTACTTC.

This clonotype was counted many times. This CDR3 is CACPTRGRYTF. CDR3 nucleotides: TGTGCCTGTCCTACCCGGGGGAGGTACACCTTC. The gene calls are TRBV30 and TRBJ1-2, with D possibly TRBD1 on 5 matching bases. V shed 6 bases and J shed 11 bases, with 16 bases lying between them. Germline V gene lookup returns CDR1 GTSNPN and CDR2 SVGIG (reference sequence). CDR3 length: 11 amino acids.

This clonotype was counted only a few times. The V gene is TRBV12-3 or TRBV12-4, the J gene TRBJ2-2; D might be TRBD2 (6 bases). V was shortened by 10 bases and J by 7 bases, with 34 bases between the two germline ends. The CDR3 extends over 19 amino acids. The CDR3 bases are TGTGCCATCAAGTTTCAAGGGGCCGATCTAGCGCCCTTGGGCGGGGAGCTGTTTTTT. It translates to CAIKFQGADLAPLGGELFF.

This chain joins TRBV5-1 and TRBJ2-7; D might be TRBD2 (6 bases). V gave up 0 bases and J gave up 7 bases, with 14 bases separating them. This CDR3 is 14 amino acids long. CDR1 SGHRS and CDR2 YFSETQ come from the germline V gene. The CDR3 region is CASSLESGVGEQYF. CDR3 nucleotides: TGCGCCAGCAGCTTGGAGTCGGGGGTCGGAGAGCAGTACTTC.

This clonotype was seen ten or more times. The chain employs TRBV28 and TRBJ1-2; 8 nucleotides match TRBD1. This CDR3 contains 18 residues. The germline gives CDR1 MDHEN, CDR2 SYDVKM. V lost 5 bases and J lost 1; bases outside the gene matches: 15. CDR3 residues: CASSANGGRQGYNYGYTF. In DNA, the CDR3 is TGTGCCAGCAGTGCTAATGGGGGCCGACAGGGGTATAACTATGGCTACACCTTC.